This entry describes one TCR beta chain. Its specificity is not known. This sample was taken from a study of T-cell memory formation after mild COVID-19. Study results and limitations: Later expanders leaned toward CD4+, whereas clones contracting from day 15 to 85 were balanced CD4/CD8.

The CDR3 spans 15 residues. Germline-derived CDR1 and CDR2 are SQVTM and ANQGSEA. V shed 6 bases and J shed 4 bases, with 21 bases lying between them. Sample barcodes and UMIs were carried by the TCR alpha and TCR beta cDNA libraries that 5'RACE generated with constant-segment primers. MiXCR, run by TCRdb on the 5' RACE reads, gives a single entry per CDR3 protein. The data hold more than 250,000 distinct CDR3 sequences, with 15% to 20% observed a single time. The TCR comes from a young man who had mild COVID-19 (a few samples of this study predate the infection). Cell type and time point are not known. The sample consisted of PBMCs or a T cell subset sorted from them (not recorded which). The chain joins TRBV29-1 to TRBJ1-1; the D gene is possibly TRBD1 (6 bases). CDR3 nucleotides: TGCAGCGTGGACGATAGACAAGGGGGTAGCACTGAAGCTTTCTTT. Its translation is CSVDDRQGGSTEAFF.